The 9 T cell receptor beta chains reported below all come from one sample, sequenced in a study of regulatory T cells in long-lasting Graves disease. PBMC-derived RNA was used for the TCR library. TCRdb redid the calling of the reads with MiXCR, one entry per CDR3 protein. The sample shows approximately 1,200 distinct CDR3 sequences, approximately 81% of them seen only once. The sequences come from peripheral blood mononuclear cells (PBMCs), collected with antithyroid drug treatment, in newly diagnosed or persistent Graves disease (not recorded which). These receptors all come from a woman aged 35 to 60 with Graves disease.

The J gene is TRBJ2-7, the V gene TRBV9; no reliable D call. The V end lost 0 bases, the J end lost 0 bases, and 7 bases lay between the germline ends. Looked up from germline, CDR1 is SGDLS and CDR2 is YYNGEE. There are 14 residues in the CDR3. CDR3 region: CASSVALHSYEQYF. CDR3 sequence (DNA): TGTGCCAGCAGCGTAGCCTTACACTCCTACGAGCAGTACTTC.

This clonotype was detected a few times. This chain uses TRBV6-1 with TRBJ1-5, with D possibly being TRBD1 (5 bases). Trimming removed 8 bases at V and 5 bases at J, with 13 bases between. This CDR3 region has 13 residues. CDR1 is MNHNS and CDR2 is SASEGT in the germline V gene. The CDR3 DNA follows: TGTGCCAGCGGCAGAGGGGCTGATCAGCCCCAGCATTTT. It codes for CASGRGADQPQHF.

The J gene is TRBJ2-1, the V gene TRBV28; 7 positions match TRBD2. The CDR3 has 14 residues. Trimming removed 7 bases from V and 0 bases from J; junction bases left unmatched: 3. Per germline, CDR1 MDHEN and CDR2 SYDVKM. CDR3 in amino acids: CASTRGGSYNEQFF. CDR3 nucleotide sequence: TGTGCCAGCACTCGCGGGGGCTCCTACAATGAGCAGTTCTTC.

The CDR3 coding sequence is TGTGCCAGCAGTAAATATGGCGGGACAGCGTCTCTGAACACTGAAGCTTTCTTT. Translating gives CASSKYGGTASLNTEAFF. The chain couples TRBV27 to TRBJ1-1, with 7 bases that match TRBD1. The trim removed 5 bases at V and 0 bases at J, leaving 15 bases unmatched. The CDR3 is 18 residues long. Germline-derived CDR1 and CDR2 are MNHEY and SMNVEV (reference sequence).

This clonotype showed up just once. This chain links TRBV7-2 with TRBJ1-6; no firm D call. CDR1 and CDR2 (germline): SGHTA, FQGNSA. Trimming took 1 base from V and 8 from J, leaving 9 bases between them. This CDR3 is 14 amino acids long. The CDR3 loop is CASSLEAGYSPLHF. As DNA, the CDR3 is TGTGCCAGCAGCTTAGAAGCGGGCTATTCACCCCTCCACTTT.

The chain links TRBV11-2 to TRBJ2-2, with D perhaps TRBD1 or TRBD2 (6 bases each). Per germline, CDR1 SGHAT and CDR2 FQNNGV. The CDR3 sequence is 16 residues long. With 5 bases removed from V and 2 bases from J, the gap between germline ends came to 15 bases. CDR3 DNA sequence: TGTGCCAGCAGCCCCCCGGAGGGACATAACACCGGGGAGCTGTTTTTT. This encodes CASSPPEGHNTGELFF. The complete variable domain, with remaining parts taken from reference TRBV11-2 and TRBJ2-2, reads EAGVAQSPRYKIIEKRQSVAFWCNPISGHATLYWYQQILGQGPKLLIQFQNNGVVDDSQLPKDRFSAERLKGVDSTLKIQPAKLEDSAVYLCASSPPEGHNTGELFFGEGSRLTVL.

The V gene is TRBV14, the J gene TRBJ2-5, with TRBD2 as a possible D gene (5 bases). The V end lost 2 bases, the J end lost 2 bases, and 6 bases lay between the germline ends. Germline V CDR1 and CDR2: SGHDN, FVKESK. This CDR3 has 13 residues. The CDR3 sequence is CASSQTSQETQYF. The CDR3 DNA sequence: TGTGCCAGCAGCCAAACTAGTCAAGAGACCCAGTACTTC.

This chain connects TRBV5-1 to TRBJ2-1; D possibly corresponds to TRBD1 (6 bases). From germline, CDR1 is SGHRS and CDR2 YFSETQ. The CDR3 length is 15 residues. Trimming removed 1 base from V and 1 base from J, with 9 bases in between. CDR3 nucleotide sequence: TGCGCCAGCAGCTTGACAGGGAATTCCTACAATGAGCAGTTCTTC. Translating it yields CASSLTGNSYNEQFF.

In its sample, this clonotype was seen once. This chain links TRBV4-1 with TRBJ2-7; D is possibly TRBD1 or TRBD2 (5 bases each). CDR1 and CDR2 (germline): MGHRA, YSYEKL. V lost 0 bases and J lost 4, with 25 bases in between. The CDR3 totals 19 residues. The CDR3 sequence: CASSQDPPRPGSNQYEQYF. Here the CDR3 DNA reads TGCGCCAGCAGCCAAGACCCACCCCGGCCAGGGAGTAATCAGTACGAGCAGTACTTC.